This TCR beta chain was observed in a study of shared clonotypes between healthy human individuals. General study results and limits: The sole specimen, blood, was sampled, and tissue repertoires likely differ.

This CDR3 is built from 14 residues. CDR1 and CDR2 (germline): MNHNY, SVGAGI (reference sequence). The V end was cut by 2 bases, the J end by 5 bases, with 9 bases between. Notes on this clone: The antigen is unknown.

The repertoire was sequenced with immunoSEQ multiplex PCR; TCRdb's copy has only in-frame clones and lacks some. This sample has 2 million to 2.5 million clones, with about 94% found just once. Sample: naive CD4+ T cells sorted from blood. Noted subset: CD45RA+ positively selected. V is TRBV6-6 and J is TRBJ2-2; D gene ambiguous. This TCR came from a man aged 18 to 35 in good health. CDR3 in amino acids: CASSYLDGTGELFF. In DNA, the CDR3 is TGTGCCAGCAGTTACCTGGACGGGACCGGGGAGCTGTTTTTT.